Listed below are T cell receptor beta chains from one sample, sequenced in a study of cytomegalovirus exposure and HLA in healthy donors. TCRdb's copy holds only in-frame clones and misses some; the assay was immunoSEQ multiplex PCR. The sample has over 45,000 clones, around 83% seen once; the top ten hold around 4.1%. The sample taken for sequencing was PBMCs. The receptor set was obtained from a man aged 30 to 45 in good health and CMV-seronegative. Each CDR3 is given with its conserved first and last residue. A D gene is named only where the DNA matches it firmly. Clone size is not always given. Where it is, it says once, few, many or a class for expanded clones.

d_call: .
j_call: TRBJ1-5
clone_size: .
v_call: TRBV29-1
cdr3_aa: CSVGGFGQPQHF
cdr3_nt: TGCAGCGTTGGCGGGTTTGGCCAGCCCCAGCATTTT

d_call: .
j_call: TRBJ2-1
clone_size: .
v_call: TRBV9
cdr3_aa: CASSVGRGNYNEQFF
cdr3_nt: TGTGCCAGCAGCGTAGGGAGGGGAAACTACAATGAGCAGTTCTTC

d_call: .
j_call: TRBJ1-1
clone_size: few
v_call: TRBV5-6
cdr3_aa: CASSPGGGEAFF
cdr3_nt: TGTGCCAGCAGCCCGGGGGGAGGTGAAGCTTTCTTT

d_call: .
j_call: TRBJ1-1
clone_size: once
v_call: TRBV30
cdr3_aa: CAWSVPPGFEGKAFF
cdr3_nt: TGTGCCTGGAGTGTACCTCCAGGGTTTGAAGGCAAAGCTTTCTTT

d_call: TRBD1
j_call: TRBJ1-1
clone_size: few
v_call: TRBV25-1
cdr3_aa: CASSDPHGDRGNAEAFF
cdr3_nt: TGTGCCAGCAGTGACCCCCATGGCGACAGGGGGAATGCTGAAGCTTTCTTT

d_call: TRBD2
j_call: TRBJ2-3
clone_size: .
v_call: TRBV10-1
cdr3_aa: CASSLFTPGLAYSADTQYF
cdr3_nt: TGCGCCAGCAGCCTCTTTACCCCGGGACTAGCTTATAGTGCAGATACGCAGTATTTT

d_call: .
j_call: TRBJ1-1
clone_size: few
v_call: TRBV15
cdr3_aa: CATARQLPGTEAFF
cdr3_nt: TGTGCCACCGCTCGACAGCTCCCGGGCACTGAAGCTTTCTTT

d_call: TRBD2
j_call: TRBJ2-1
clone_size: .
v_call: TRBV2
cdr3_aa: CASMGGLAGVNEQFF
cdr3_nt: TGTGCCAGCATGGGGGGACTAGCGGGGGTTAATGAGCAGTTCTTC

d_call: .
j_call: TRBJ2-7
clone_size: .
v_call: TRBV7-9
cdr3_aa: CASSFAGSSVEQYF
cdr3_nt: TGTGCCAGCAGCTTCGCAGGGTCCTCGGTCGAGCAGTACTTC

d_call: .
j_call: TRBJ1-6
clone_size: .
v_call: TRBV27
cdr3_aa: CASKSSGSPLHF
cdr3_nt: TGTGCCAGCAAGTCGTCGGGTTCACCCCTCCACTTT

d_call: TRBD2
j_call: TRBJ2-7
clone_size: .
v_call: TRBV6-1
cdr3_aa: CASTGSGCEQYF
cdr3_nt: TGTGCCAGCACCGGTAGCGGGTGCGAGCAGTACTTC

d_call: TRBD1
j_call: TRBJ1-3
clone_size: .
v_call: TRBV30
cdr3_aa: CAWGDRVGNTIYF
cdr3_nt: TGTGCCTGGGGTGACAGGGTTGGAAACACCATATATTTT

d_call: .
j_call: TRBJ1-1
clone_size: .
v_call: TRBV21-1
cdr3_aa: CASSEDRSEAFF
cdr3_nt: TGTGCCAGCAGCGAGGACAGGTCTGAAGCTTTCTTT

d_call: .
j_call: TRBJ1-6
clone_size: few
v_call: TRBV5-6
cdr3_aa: CASSSGGVVGRVGSPLHF
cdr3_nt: TGTGCCAGCAGCTCGGGTGGGGTAGTGGGCAGGGTAGGCTCACCCCTCCACTTT

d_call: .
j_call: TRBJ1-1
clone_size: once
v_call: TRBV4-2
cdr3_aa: CASSQPDSRGNEAFF
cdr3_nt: TGTGCCAGCAGCCAGCCCGATAGTAGGGGGAATGAAGCTTTCTTT

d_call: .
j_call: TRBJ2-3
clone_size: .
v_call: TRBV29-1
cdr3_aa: CSVDDSYTDTQYF
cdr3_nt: TGCAGCGTTGATGACAGTTACACAGATACGCAGTATTTT

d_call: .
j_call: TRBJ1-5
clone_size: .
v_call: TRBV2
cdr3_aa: CASSAGDSNQPQHF
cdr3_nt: TGTGCCAGCAGTGCAGGGGATAGCAATCAGCCCCAGCATTTT

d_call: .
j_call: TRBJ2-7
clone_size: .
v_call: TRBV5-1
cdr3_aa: CASSPRDTLQTYEQYF
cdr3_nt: TGCGCCAGCAGCCCCCGGGACACGCTACAAACCTACGAGCAGTACTTC

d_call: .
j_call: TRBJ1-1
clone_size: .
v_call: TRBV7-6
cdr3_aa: CASSPRGTEAFF
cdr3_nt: TGTGCCAGCAGCCCAAGGGGAACTGAAGCTTTCTTT

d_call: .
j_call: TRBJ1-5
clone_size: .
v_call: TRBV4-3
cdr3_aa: CASSSRPGLQPQHF
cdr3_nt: TGCGCCAGCAGCTCCCGACCTGGGCTTCAGCCCCAGCATTTT

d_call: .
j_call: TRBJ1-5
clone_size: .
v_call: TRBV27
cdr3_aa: CASSLYSTNQPQHF
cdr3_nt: TGTGCCAGCAGTTTGTACAGTACCAATCAGCCCCAGCATTTT

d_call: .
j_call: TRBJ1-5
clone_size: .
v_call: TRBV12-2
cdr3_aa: CASRLTSNGQPQHF
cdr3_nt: TGTGCAAGTCGCTTAACGAGTAACGGGCAGCCCCAGCATTTT

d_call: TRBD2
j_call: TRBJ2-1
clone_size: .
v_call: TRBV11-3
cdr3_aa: CASGLAGYNEQFF
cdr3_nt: TGTGCCAGCGGACTAGCGGGGTACAATGAGCAGTTCTTC

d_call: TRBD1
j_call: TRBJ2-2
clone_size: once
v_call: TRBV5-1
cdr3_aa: CASTRTGPRTGELFF
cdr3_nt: TGCGCCAGTACTAGGACAGGGCCCAGGACCGGGGAGCTGTTTTTT

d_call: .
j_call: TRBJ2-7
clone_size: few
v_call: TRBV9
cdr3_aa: CASSANSYEQYF
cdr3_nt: TGTGCCAGCAGCGCAAACAGCTACGAGCAGTACTTC

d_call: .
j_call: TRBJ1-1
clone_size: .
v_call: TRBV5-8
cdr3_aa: CASSSYSNTEAFF
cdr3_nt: TGTGCCAGCAGCTCATACAGTAACACTGAAGCTTTCTTT

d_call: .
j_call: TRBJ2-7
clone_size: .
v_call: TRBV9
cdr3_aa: CASSVGGQANEQYF
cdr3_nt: TGTGCCAGCAGCGTAGGCGGACAAGCGAACGAGCAGTACTTC

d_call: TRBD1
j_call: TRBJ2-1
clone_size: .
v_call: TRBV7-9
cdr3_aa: CSSTYPGTVLNEQFF
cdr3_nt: TGTTCCAGCACTTACCCCGGGACAGTTCTAAATGAGCAGTTCTTC

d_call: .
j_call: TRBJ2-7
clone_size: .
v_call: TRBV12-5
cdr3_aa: CASGLFPIMEQYF
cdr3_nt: TGTGCTAGTGGTTTGTTCCCTATAATGGAGCAGTACTTC

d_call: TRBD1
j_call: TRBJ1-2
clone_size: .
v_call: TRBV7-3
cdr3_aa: CASSPGQGAYGYTF
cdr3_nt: TGTGCCAGCAGCCCGGGACAGGGGGCCTATGGCTACACCTTC

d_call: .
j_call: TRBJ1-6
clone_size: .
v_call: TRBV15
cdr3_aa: CATSRENSRNSPLHF
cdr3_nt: TGTGCCACCAGCAGAGAGAACAGCAGAAATTCACCCCTCCACTTT

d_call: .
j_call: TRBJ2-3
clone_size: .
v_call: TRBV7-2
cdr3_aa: CASSLAPGDDTQYF
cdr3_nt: TGTGCCAGCAGCTTAGCCCCAGGTGATGATACGCAGTATTTT

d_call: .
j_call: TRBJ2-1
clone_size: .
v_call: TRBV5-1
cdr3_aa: CASSLVGGSASYNEQFF
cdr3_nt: TGCGCCAGCAGCTTGGTGGGGGGATCGGCGTCCTACAATGAGCAGTTCTTC

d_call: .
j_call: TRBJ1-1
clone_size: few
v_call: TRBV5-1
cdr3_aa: CASSLVGRPNTEAFF
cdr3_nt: TGCGCCAGCAGCTTGGTAGGCAGGCCGAACACTGAAGCTTTCTTT

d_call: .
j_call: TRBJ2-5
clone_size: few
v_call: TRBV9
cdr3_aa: CASSVARGEETQYF
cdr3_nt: TGTGCCAGCAGCGTAGCCAGGGGTGAAGAGACCCAGTACTTC

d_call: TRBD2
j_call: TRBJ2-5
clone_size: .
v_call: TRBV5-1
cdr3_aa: CASSLEGLAGETQYF
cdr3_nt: TGCGCCAGCAGCTTGGAAGGCCTAGCGGGCGAGACCCAGTACTTC

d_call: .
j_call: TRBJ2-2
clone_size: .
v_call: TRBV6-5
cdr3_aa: CASERAVNTGELFF
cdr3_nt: TGTGCCAGCGAGAGGGCAGTGAACACCGGGGAGCTGTTTTTT

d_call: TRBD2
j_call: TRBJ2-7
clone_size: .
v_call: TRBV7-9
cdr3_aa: CASSPRIGTSGSAYEQYF
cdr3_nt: TGTGCCAGCAGCCCTAGGATTGGGACTAGCGGGAGCGCCTACGAGCAGTACTTC

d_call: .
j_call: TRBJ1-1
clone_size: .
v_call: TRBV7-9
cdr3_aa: CASSLARNTEAFF
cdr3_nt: TGTGCCAGCAGCCTAGCCAGGAACACTGAAGCTTTCTTT

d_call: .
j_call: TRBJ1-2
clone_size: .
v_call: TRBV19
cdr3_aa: CASTTGLYGYTF
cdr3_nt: TGTGCCAGTACCACCGGACTCTATGGCTACACCTTC

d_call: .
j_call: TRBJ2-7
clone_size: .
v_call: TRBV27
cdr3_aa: CASSLGMPKGSYEQYF
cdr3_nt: TGTGCCAGCAGCTTAGGTATGCCTAAGGGGTCCTACGAGCAGTACTTC

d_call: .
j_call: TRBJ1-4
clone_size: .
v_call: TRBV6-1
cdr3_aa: CASSDNTGVFF
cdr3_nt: TGTGCCAGCAGTGACAACACGGGGGTGTTTTTT

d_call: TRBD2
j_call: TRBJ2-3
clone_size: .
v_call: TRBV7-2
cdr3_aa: CASSLSLAVSTDTQYF
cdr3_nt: TGTGCCAGCAGCTTATCTCTAGCGGTGAGCACAGATACGCAGTATTTT

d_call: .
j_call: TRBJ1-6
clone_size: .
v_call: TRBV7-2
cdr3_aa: CASSRGRGDDNSPLHF
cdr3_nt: TGTGCCAGCAGCCGCGGGCGGGGGGACGATAATTCACCCCTCCACTTT

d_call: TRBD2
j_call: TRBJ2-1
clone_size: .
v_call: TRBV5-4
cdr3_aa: CASSFLLAGVSEQFF
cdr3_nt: TGTGCCAGCAGCTTTTTACTAGCGGGGGTTAGCGAGCAGTTCTTC

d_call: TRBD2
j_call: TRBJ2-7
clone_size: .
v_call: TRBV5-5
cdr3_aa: CASSLATGSGRISGVYEQYF
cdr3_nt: TGTGCCAGCAGCTTGGCCACGGGTAGCGGGAGGATCTCAGGGGTATACGAGCAGTACTTC

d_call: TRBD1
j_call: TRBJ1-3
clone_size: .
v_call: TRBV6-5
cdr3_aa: CASGQGSGNTIYF
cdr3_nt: TGTGCCAGCGGACAGGGCTCTGGAAACACCATATATTTT

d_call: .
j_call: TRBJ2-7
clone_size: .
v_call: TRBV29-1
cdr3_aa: CSVGDSGSYEQYF
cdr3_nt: TGCAGCGTTGGGGACTCGGGCTCCTACGAGCAGTACTTC

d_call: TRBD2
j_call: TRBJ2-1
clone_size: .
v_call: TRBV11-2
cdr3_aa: CASSLLAGGPSEQFF
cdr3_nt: TGTGCCAGCAGCTTACTAGCGGGAGGGCCAAGTGAGCAGTTCTTC

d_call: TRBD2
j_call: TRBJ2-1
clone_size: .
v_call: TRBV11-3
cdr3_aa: CASSLAGEANEQFF
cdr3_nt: TGTGCCAGCAGCCTAGCGGGGGAGGCCAATGAGCAGTTCTTC

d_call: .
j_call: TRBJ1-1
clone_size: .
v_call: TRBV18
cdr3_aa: CASSPGGANTEAFF
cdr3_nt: TGTGCCAGCTCACCGGGAGGGGCGAACACTGAAGCTTTCTTT

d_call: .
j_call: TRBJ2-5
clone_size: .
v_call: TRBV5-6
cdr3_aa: CASAELGGKEQETQYF
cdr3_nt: TGTGCCAGCGCCGAATTAGGGGGAAAGGAACAAGAGACCCAGTACTTC